Included here is one T cell receptor (beta chain) sequence, with context. The sample belongs to a study of shared clonotypes between healthy human individuals. About the research overall: Each donor's CD8 memory used one plate, CD8 naive two, each CD4 subset three.

Each subset's genomic DNA was split evenly across several immunoSEQ plates. Only in-frame clones appear in the TCRdb table, and some are missing; sequencing was by immunoSEQ multiplex PCR. Seen here are 560,000 or so clones, roughly 96% observed once, and the top ten hold approximately 0.12%. Naive CD8 cells lacked CD45RO, underwent positive selection for CCR7 and left out terminally differentiated effector memory CD45RA+ cells. The CDR3 loop spans 11 amino acids. Germline V gene sequence: CDR1 DFQATT, CDR2 SNEGSKA (reference sequence). The V gene lost 7 bases and the J gene lost 10 bases, with 14 bases spanning the gap.

The chain employs TRBV20-1 and TRBJ2-1; D uncertain. Material for sequencing was naive CD8+ T cells sorted from blood. The source of this sequence is a woman aged 30 to 39 in good health. The CDR3 spells CSGVNSGEQFF. The CDR3 bases are TGCAGTGGGGTGAATTCGGGCGAGCAGTTCTTC.